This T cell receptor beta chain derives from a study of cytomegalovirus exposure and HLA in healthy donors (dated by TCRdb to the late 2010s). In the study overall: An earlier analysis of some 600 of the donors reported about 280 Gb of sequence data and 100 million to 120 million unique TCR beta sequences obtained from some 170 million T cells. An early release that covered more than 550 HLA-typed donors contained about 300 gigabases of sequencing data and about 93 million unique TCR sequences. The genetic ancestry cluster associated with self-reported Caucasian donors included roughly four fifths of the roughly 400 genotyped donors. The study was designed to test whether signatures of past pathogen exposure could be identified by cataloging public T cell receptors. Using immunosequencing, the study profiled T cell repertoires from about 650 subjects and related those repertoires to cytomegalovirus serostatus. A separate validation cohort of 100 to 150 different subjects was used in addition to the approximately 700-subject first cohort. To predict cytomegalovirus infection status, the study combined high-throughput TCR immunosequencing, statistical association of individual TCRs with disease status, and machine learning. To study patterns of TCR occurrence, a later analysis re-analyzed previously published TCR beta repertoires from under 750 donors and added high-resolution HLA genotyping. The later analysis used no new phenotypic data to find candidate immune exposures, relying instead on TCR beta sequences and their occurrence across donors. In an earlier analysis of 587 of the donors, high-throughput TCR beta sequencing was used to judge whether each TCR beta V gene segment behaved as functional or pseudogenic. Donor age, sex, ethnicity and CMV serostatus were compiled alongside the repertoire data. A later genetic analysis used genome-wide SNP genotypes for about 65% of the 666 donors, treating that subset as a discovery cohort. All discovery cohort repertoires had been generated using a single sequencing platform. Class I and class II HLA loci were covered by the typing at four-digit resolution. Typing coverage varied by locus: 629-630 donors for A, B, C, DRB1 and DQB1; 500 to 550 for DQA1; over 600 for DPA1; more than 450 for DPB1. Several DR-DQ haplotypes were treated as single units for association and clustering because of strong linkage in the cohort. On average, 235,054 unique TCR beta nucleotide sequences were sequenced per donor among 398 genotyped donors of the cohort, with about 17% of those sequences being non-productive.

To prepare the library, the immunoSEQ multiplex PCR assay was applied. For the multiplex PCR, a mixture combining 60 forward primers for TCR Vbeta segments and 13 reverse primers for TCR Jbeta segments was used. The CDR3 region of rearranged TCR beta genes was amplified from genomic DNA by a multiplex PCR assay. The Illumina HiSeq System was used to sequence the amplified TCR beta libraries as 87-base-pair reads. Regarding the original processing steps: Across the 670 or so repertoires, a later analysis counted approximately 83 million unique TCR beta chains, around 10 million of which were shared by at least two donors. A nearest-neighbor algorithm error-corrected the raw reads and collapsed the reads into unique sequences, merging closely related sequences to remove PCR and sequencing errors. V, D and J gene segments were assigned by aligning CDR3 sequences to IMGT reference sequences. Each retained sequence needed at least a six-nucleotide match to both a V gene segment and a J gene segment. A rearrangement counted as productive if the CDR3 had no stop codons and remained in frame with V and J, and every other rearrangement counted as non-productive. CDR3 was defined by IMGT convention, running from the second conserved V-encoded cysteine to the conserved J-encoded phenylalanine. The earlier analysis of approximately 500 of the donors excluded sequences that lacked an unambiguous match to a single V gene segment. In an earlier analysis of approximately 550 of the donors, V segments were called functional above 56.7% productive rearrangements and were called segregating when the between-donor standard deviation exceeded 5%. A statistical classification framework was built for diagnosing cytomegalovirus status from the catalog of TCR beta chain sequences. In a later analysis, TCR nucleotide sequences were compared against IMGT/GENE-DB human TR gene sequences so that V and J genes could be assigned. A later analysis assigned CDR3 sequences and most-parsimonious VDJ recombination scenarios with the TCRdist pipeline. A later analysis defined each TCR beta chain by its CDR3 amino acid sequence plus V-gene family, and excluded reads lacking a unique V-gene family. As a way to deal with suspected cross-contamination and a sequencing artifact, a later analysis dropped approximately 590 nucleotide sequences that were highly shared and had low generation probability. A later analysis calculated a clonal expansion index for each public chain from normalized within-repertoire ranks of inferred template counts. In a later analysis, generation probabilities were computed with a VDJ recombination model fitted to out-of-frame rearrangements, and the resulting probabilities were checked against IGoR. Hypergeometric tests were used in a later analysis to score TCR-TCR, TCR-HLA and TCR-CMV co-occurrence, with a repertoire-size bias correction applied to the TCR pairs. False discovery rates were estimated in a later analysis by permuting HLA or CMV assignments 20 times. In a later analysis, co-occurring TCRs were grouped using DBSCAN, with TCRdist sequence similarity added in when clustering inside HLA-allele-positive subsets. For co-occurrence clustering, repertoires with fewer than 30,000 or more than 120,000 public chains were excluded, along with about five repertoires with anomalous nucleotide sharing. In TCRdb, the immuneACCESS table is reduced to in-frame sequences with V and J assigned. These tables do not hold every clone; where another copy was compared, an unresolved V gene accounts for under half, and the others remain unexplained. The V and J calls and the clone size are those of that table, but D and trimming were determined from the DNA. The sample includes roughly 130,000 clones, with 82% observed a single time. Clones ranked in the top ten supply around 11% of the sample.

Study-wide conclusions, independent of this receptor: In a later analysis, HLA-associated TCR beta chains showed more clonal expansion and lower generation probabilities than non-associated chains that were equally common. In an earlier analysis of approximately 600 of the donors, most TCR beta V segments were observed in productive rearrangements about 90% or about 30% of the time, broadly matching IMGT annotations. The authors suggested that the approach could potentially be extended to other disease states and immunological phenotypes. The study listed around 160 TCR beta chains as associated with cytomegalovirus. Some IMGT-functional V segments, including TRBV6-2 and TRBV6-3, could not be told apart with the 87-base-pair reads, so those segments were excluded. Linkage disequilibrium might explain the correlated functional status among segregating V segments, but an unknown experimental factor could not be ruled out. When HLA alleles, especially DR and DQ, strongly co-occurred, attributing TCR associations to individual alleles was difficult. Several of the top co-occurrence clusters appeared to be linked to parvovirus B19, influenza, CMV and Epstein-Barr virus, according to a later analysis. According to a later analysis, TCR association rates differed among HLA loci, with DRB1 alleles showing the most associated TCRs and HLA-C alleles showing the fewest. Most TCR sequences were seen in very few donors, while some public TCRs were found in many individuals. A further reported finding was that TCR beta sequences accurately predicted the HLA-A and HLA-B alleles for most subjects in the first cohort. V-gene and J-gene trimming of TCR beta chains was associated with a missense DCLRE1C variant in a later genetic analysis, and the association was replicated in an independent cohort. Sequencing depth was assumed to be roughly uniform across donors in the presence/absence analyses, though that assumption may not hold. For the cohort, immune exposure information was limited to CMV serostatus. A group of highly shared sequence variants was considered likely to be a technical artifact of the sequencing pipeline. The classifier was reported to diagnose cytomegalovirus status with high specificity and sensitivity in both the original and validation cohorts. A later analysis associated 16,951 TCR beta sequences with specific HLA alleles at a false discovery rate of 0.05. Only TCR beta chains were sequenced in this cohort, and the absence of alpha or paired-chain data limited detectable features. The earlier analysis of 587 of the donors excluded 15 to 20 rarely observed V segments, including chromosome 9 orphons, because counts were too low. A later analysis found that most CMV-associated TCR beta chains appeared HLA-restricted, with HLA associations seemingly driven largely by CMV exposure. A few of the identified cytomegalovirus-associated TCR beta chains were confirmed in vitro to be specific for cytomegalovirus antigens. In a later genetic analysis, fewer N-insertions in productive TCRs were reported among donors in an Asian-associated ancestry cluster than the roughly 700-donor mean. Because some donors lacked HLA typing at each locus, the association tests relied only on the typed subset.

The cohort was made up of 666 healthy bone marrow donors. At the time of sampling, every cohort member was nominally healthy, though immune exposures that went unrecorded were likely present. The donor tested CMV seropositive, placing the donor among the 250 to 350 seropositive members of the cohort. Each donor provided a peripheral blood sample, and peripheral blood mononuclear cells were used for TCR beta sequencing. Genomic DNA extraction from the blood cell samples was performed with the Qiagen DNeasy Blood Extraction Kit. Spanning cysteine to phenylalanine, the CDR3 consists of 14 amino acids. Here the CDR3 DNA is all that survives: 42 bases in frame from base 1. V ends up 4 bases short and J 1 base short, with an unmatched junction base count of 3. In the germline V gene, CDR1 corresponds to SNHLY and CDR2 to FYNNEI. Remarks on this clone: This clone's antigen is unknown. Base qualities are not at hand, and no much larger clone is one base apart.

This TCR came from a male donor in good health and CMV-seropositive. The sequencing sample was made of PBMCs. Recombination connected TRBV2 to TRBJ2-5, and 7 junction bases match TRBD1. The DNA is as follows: TGTGCCAGCAGTGGGGACAGAACCCAAGAGACCCAGTACTTC. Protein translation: CASSGDRTQETQYF. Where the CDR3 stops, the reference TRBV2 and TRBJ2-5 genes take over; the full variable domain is EPEVTQTPSHQVTQMGQEVILRCVPISNHLYFYWYRQILGQKVEFLVSFYNNEISEKSEIFDDQFSVERPDGSNFTLKIRSTKLEDSAMYFCASSGDRTQETQYFGPGTRLLVL.